The rows below give T cell receptor beta chains drawn from one sample of a study of blood T cell repertoires in COVID-19. Using immunoSEQ multiplex PCR, the repertoire was profiled, and TCRdb retains in-frame clones only, with some absent. This sample has 200,000 to 250,000 clones, with approximately 80% found just once. Sequencing used peripheral blood. The receptor source for this set is a woman of 80 years or more with COVID-19, enrolled during active disease. The CDR3 runs from the conserved cysteine through the conserved F or W. A D gene is named only where the DNA matches it firmly. The size entry is marked missing in some rows and otherwise reads once, few, many or a size class.

J,size,D,V,CDR3,DNA
TRBJ1-1,NA,NA,TRBV30,CAWLGGLGTNTEAFF,TGTGCCTGGCTCGGGGGGCTGGGTACGAACACTGAAGCTTTCTTT
TRBJ2-7,NA,NA,TRBV18,CASSPPNRNSYEQYF,TGTGCCAGCTCACCACCGAACAGAAACTCCTACGAGCAGTACTTC
TRBJ2-3,NA,NA,TRBV24-1,CATSENGNPRTDTQYF,TGTGCCACCAGTGAGAACGGAAACCCTAGGACAGATACGCAGTATTTT
TRBJ2-4,NA,NA,TRBV3-1/TRBV3-2,CASSLFRDTKNIQYF,TGTGCCAGCAGCCTCTTCCGGGACACAAAAAACATTCAGTACTTC
TRBJ2-5,NA,NA,TRBV19,CASSMRRQETQYF,TGTGCCAGTAGTATGAGGCGGCAAGAGACCCAGTACTTC
TRBJ1-1,NA,NA,TRBV10-2,CASSSPYGGTEAFF,TGCGCCAGCAGCTCCCCGTACGGGGGAACTGAAGCTTTCTTT
TRBJ2-1,NA,NA,TRBV3-1/TRBV3-2,CASSSTAFPYNEQFF,TGTGCCAGCAGCTCCACAGCCTTCCCTTACAATGAGCAGTTCTTC
TRBJ1-4,few,TRBD1,TRBV5-6,CASSSKGPGQGNEKLFF,TGTGCCAGCAGCTCTAAGGGCCCGGGACAGGGAAATGAAAAACTGTTTTTT
TRBJ2-3,NA,TRBD1,TRBV5-6,CASSSGTGRADTQYF,TGTGCCAGCAGCTCCGGGACAGGGAGGGCAGATACGCAGTATTTT
TRBJ2-2,NA,TRBD2,TRBV3-1/TRBV3-2,CASSNRTGGNTGELFF,TGTGCCAGCAGCAACAGGACGGGGGGGAACACCGGGGAGCTGTTTTTT
TRBJ1-2,NA,NA,TRBV30,CAWSDDTSSRTF,TGTGCCTGGAGTGACGACACCTCTTCTCGGACCTTC
TRBJ2-7,NA,NA,TRBV28,CASSLGGLSYEQYF,TGTGCCAGCAGTTTAGGCGGACTATCCTACGAGCAGTACTTC
TRBJ2-1,NA,NA,TRBV18,CASSPFSGAASYNEQFF,TGTGCCAGCTCACCATTCTCAGGGGCCGCCTCCTACAATGAGCAGTTCTTC
TRBJ1-1,NA,NA,TRBV5-1,CASREERVSTEAFF,TGCGCCAGCAGGGAGGAGAGGGTGAGCACTGAAGCTTTCTTT
TRBJ1-4,few,TRBD1,TRBV28,CASSDRGRGSEEKLFF,TGTGCCAGCAGTGACAGGGGGCGAGGGTCGGAGGAAAAACTGTTTTTT
TRBJ2-7,NA,NA,TRBV27,CASSLKAGYEQYF,TGTGCCAGCAGTTTAAAGGCGGGCTACGAGCAGTACTTC
TRBJ2-7,NA,TRBD1,TRBV9,CASSVATGGPYEQYF,TGTGCCAGCAGCGTGGCGACAGGGGGCCCCTACGAGCAGTACTTC
TRBJ2-1,once,TRBD2,TRBV7-2,CASSLNPTGGLNEQFF,TGTGCCAGCAGCTTAAATCCTACGGGGGGGCTCAATGAGCAGTTCTTC
TRBJ2-7,NA,NA,TRBV7-2,CASSLDGNSYEQYF,TGTGCCAGCAGCTTAGACGGGAACTCCTACGAGCAGTACTTC
TRBJ1-6,NA,NA,TRBV2,CASSEAGGRINSPLHF,TGTGCCAGCAGTGAAGCGGGGGGACGGATAAATTCACCCCTCCACTTT
TRBJ1-1,NA,TRBD1,TRBV6-5,CASILDRLTEAFF,TGTGCCAGCATCTTGGACAGGTTAACTGAAGCTTTCTTT
TRBJ2-1,NA,NA,TRBV4-3,CASSLSGVFNEQFF,TGCGCCAGCAGCCTGTCGGGGGTCTTCAATGAGCAGTTCTTC
TRBJ1-1,NA,TRBD1,TRBV25-1,CASRGQGRVTEAFF,TGTGCCAGCAGAGGACAGGGTCGGGTCACTGAAGCTTTCTTT
TRBJ2-3,NA,TRBD1,TRBV5-6,CASSLASTGFSTDTQYF,TGTGCCAGCAGCTTGGCCTCGACAGGGTTTAGCACAGATACGCAGTATTTT
TRBJ2-2,NA,TRBD2,TRBV5-1,CASSGTTSGGATGELFF,TGCGCCAGCAGCGGAACGACTAGCGGGGGGGCAACCGGGGAGCTGTTTTTT
TRBJ1-1,NA,NA,TRBV5-1,CASSLALGGSDTEAFF,TGCGCCAGCAGCTTGGCCCTTGGGGGGTCGGACACTGAAGCTTTCTTT
TRBJ1-2,NA,NA,TRBV19,CASSLLTGGTGYTF,TGTGCCAGTAGTCTTTTAACGGGGGGGACTGGCTACACCTTC
TRBJ1-1,once,TRBD1,TRBV18,CASSPDRANTEAFF,TGTGCCAGCTCACCAGACAGGGCGAACACTGAAGCTTTCTTT
TRBJ2-7,NA,TRBD2,TRBV5-1,CASSLNGLAGAYEQYF,TGCGCCAGCAGCTTGAATGGCCTAGCGGGCGCTTACGAGCAGTACTTC
TRBJ2-1,once,TRBD1,TRBV29-1,CSGGGQGKGEQFF,TGCAGCGGGGGGGGACAGGGGAAAGGTGAGCAGTTCTTC
TRBJ1-3,NA,NA,TRBV6-1,CASRAGGLWGNTIYF,TGTGCCAGCAGGGCCGGGGGGCTATGGGGAAACACCATATATTTT
TRBJ1-6,NA,TRBD1,TRBV2,CASRQGAGNSPLHF,TGTGCCAGCAGACAGGGGGCGGGAAATTCACCCCTCCACTTT
TRBJ1-1,few,TRBD1,TRBV7-8,CASSYKVGTGLPNGAFF,TGTGCCAGCAGCTACAAAGTCGGGACAGGCCTTCCCAATGGAGCTTTCTTT
TRBJ2-1,NA,TRBD2,TRBV7-3,CASSHGLAGFNEQFF,TGTGCCAGCAGCCATGGACTAGCGGGGTTCAATGAGCAGTTCTTC